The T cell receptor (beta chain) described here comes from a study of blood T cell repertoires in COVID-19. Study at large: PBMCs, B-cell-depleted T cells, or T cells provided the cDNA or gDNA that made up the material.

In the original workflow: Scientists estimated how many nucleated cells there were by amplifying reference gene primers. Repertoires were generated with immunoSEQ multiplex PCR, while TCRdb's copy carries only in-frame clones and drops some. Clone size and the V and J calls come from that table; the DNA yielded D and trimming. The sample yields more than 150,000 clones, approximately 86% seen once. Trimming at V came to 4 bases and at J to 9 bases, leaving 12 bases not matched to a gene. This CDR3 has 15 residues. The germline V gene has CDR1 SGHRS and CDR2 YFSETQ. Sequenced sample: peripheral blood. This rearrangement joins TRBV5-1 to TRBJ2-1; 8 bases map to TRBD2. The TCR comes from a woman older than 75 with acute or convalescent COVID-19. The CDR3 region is CASSIGGGRFVEQFF. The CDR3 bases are TGCGCCAGCAGCATCGGCGGGGGGCGGTTCGTTGAGCAGTTCTTC.